These T cell receptor beta chains were read from a single sample in a study of cytomegalovirus exposure and HLA in healthy donors. Libraries were prepared by immunoSEQ multiplex PCR; TCRdb keeps only in-frame clonotypes and omits some of them. The table lists 65,000 to 100,000 clones, 60% to 80% of them singletons. Sequencing used PBMCs. Source of these receptors: a middle-aged man in good health and CMV-seronegative. CDR3s include the opening cysteine and the closing phenylalanine or tryptophan. A D gene is named only where the DNA matches it firmly. Some rows have no size entry. The others give once, few or many, or a class for an expanded clone.

TGCAGCGTTGCCGGGACAGGGACTAATCAGCCCCAGCATTTT | CSVAGTGTNQPQHF | TRBD1 | TRBV29-1 | - | TRBJ1-5
TGTGCCAGCAGCCACAGCGGGGGGAGAACAAATGAGCAGTTCTTC | CASSHSGGRTNEQFF | TRBD2 | TRBV7-3 | - | TRBJ2-1
TGTGCCAGCCATCGGCGCGGGGCTAACTATGGCTACACCTTC | CASHRRGANYGYTF | - | TRBV28 | few | TRBJ1-2
TGTGCCAGCTCACCTCCCGGGACAGTCTACAATGAGCAGTTCTTC | CASSPPGTVYNEQFF | TRBD1 | TRBV18 | - | TRBJ2-1
TGTGCCTGGAGTGAGACAGGGGGCTGGAATCAGCCCCAGCATTTT | CAWSETGGWNQPQHF | TRBD1 | TRBV30 | - | TRBJ1-5
TGTGCCAGCAGCTCGACGACAGGGTCCAATGAAAAACTGTTTTTT | CASSSTTGSNEKLFF | TRBD1 | TRBV5-4 | few | TRBJ1-4
TGCGCCAGCAGCTTGGGGGGAGGATCCACTGAAGCTTTCTTT | CASSLGGGSTEAFF | - | TRBV5-1 | - | TRBJ1-1
TGCGCCAGCAGCCAAGTTTTTGGACTAGCGGCTTTTGACCATACAGATACGCAGTATTTT | CASSQVFGLAAFDHTDTQYF | TRBD2 | TRBV4-1 | - | TRBJ2-3
TGTGCCAGCAGCTGGGGCATTGGTGCCACTGAAGCTTTCTTT | CASSWGIGATEAFF | - | TRBV5-4 | - | TRBJ1-1
TGTGCCACCTCTTATCGGGGTTTACCGGTTGAGCAGTTCTTC | CATSYRGLPVEQFF | - | TRBV7-8 | few | TRBJ2-1
TGTGCCAGCTTAAGGCGGACTGCAACTAATGAAAAACTGTTTTTT | CASLRRTATNEKLFF | - | TRBV2 | - | TRBJ1-4
TGTGCCAGCAGCGAACCGGGACAGCGTTACAATGAGCAGTTCTTC | CASSEPGQRYNEQFF | TRBD1 | TRBV7-9 | - | TRBJ2-1
TGTGCCAGCAGCCCGGACAGACAAGAGACCCAGTACTTC | CASSPDRQETQYF | - | TRBV7-8 | once | TRBJ2-5
TGTGTCACAGGCCTGACCGGAAACACCATATATTTT | CVTGLTGNTIYF | - | TRBV6-1 | few | TRBJ1-3
TGTGCCAGCAGCTTGACCAGGGGGCGCTACGAGCAGTACTTC | CASSLTRGRYEQYF | TRBD1 | TRBV5-6 | - | TRBJ2-7
TGTGCCATCAGTGAGGACTACAGGGAAGTAAACTACGAGCAGTACTTC | CAISEDYREVNYEQYF | - | TRBV10-3 | - | TRBJ2-7
TGTGCCAGCAGTGAATTTCGCCCCAGGGACAATGAGCAGTTCTTC | CASSEFRPRDNEQFF | - | TRBV2 | - | TRBJ2-1
TGCAGCGTTGAAGTGGGCAGGGGCTATGGCTACACCTTC | CSVEVGRGYGYTF | - | TRBV29-1 | - | TRBJ1-2